Below are 19 T cell receptor beta chains sequenced from a single sample in a study of beta chain features in type 1 diabetes. The study reverse transcribed the entire isolated RNA, so it sequenced expressed TCRB transcripts. Data came from immunoSEQ multiplex PCR; TCRdb stores just in-frame clones and leaves some out. The sample has roughly 380,000 clones; about 20% are singletons. Sequencing input: naive CD4+ T cells from blood. These receptors were obtained from a woman between 18 and 29 years old in good health.

This clone was counted between two and nine times. The chain recombines TRBV7-6 with TRBJ1-5; TRBD1 matches 8 bases. The CDR3 consists of 15 residues. Germline lookup yields CDR1 SGHVS and CDR2 FNYEAQ. The junction had 6 bases not matched to a gene; V was cut back by 5 bases and J by 3 bases. CDR3 amino acids: CASSAGQGLNQPQHF. CDR3 nucleotide sequence: TGTGCCAGCAGCGCAGGACAGGGACTCAATCAGCCCCAGCATTTT.

The chain recombines TRBV5-6 with TRBJ2-5, with 15 nucleotides matching TRBD2. The CDR3 loop spans 15 amino acids. Per the germline V gene, CDR1 is SGHDT and CDR2 is YYEEEE. Trimming at V came to 4 bases and at J to 5 bases, leaving 3 bases not matched to a gene. In DNA, the CDR3 is TGTGCCAGCAGCCGGGGACTAGCGGGAGGTGAGACCCAGTACTTC. Residues: CASSRGLAGGETQYF.

The chain employs TRBV7-2 and TRBJ2-7; 8 bases match TRBD1. The CDR3 consists of 15 residues. Germline CDR1 is SGHTA and CDR2 is FQGNSA. V was clipped by 7 bases and J by 7 bases; unmatched bases: 15. The CDR3 sequence: CASTPPGQGANEQYF. The CDR3 DNA follows: TGTGCCAGCACCCCTCCAGGTCAGGGGGCGAATGAGCAGTACTTC. The complete variable domain, with remaining parts taken from reference TRBV7-2 and TRBJ2-7, reads GAGVSQSPSNKVTEKGKDVELRCDPISGHTALYWYRQSLGQGLEFLIYFQGNSAPDKSGLPSDRFSAERTGGSVSTLTIQRTQQEDSAVYLCASTPPGQGANEQYFGPGTRLTVT.

This chain connects TRBV11-1 to TRBJ2-7, with a weak D call TRBD2 (5 bases). CDR1 and CDR2 from the germline V gene are SGHAT and FQDESV (reference sequence). The CDR3 covers 12 residues. V lost 5 bases and J lost 2, with 7 bases in between. In DNA form, the CDR3 reads TGTGCCAGCAGCCAGGAGGCCTACGAGCAGTACTTC. Protein sequence: CASSQEAYEQYF. Looking up the rest from reference TRBV11-1 and TRBJ2-7 gives the full variable domain: EAEVAQSPRYKITEKSQAVAFWCDPISGHATLYWYRQILGQGPELLVQFQDESVVDDSQLPKDRFSAERLKGVDSTLKIQPAELGDSAMYLCASSQEAYEQYFGPGTRLTVT.

V usage is TRBV6-5 and J usage is TRBJ1-2, with 7 positions matching TRBD1. The CDR3 covers 13 residues. The germline CDR1 and CDR2 sequences are MNHEY and SVGAGI. The trim removed 2 bases at V and 7 bases at J, leaving 4 bases unmatched. Written as DNA, the CDR3 is TGTGCCAGCAGTTACAGGGGGCGGGGTGGCTACACCTTC. Amino acid sequence: CASSYRGRGGYTF.

V and J are TRBV14 and TRBJ1-1; D is unresolved. Germline values: CDR1 SGHDN, CDR2 FVKESK. The CDR3 runs 12 residues. V dropped 8 bases and J dropped 0 bases, with 7 bases sitting between them. CDR3 in amino acids: CASRYMNTEAFF. In DNA form, the CDR3 reads TGTGCCAGCCGATACATGAACACTGAAGCTTTCTTT.

This clone has just a few counts. The chain has TRBV4-3 and TRBJ2-1, with 9 bases fitting TRBD2. V dropped 4 bases and J dropped 6; count of bases not matched to a gene: 4. This CDR3 region has 14 residues. Germline CDR1 and CDR2: LGHNA and YSLEER. As DNA, the CDR3 is TGCGCCAGCAGCCCTCGACTAGCGGCCAATGAGCAGTTCTTC. Translated: CASSPRLAANEQFF.

V gene TRBV5-1 combines with J gene TRBJ2-7, with D tentatively TRBD1 (6 bases). V was shortened by 2 bases and J by 4 bases, with 13 bases between the two germline ends. Germline CDR1 is SGHRS and CDR2 is YFSETQ. The CDR3 covers 14 residues. The CDR3 sequence is CASSLSAGVYEQYF. DNA of the CDR3: TGCGCCAGCAGCTTATCGGCAGGGGTTTACGAGCAGTACTTC.

The rearrangement links TRBV10-3 to TRBJ2-7, with 10 nucleotides matching TRBD2. Germline V gene data show CDR1 as ENHRY and CDR2 as SYGVKD. The ends lost 6 bases at V and 0 bases at J; junction bases unmatched: 5. This CDR3 has 15 residues. CDR3 in amino acids: CAISDSGRASYEQYF. The CDR3 DNA is TGTGCCATCAGCGACAGCGGGAGGGCCTCCTACGAGCAGTACTTC.

J is TRBJ2-5 and V is TRBV23-1, with 8 bases identical to TRBD1. TRBV23-1 is an ORF, and what it does is uncertain. J was trimmed by 5 bases and V by 0 bases; bases with no gene match: 8. The CDR3 loop spans 16 amino acids. The CDR3 sequence: CASSQSFRGRVETQYF. The CDR3 bases are TGCGCCAGCAGTCAATCCTTCAGGGGGCGCGTGGAGACCCAGTACTTC.

V is TRBV10-3 and J is TRBJ2-7, with 8 bases that match TRBD2. After removal of 11 bases from V and 2 bases from J, the junction contained 11 bases not matched to a gene. The CDR3 length is 14 residues. From germline, CDR1 is ENHRY and CDR2 SYGVKD. CDR3 DNA: TGTGCCGTGAAACTAGCGGCGCCCACCTACGAGCAGTACTTC. Its protein is CAVKLAAPTYEQYF.

This clone has a handful of counts. The V call is TRBV2, the J call TRBJ1-2; unclear D gene. This CDR3 has 15 amino acids. Germline V gene sequence: CDR1 SNHLY, CDR2 FYNNEI. V was pared by 4 bases and J by 8 bases, with 20 bases between. CDR3 nucleotides: TGTGCCAGCAGTGTCCCTTATCAGGTAAAAGCCGGCTACACCTTC. Protein: CASSVPYQVKAGYTF. The full variable domain, rest sourced from reference TRBV2 and TRBJ1-2, is EPEVTQTPSHQVTQMGQEVILRCVPISNHLYFYWYRQILGQKVEFLVSFYNNEISEKSEIFDDQFSVERPDGSNFTLKIRSTKLEDSAMYFCASSVPYQVKAGYTFGSGTRLTVV.

This clone was seen only a few times. The chain is built from TRBV5-1 and TRBJ2-1; weak D call: TRBD1 (5 bases). This CDR3 is 17 amino acids long. Trimming cost V 3 bases and J 0 bases, with 16 bases left between them. The germline CDR1 and CDR2 sequences are SGHRS and YFSETQ. The DNA of the CDR3 is TGCGCCAGCAGCTCACAACGTAGGGGTTTCTCCTACAATGAGCAGTTCTTC. It translates to CASSSQRRGFSYNEQFF.

The J gene is TRBJ1-6, the V gene TRBV10-3; the D gene is possibly TRBD1 (6 bases). Germline loops: CDR1 ENHRY, CDR2 SYGVKD. This CDR3 region has 13 residues. Trimming took 5 bases from V and 14 from J, leaving 16 bases between them. CDR3: CAISLTGSQALHF. For the CDR3, the DNA is TGTGCCATCAGTTTAACAGGGAGCCAGGCCCTCCACTTT.

The chain joins TRBV2 to TRBJ2-3, with 11 bases aligning to TRBD1. Germline CDR1 reads SNHLY; CDR2 reads FYNNEI. The CDR3 length is 15 residues. With 5 bases clipped from V and 4 bases from J, the junction kept 5 bases outside the gene matches. Here the CDR3 DNA reads TGTGCCAGCAGTCCCGGGACAGGGGGGGCAGATACGCAGTATTTT. It encodes CASSPGTGGADTQYF.

The sample holds a few counts of this clone. The chain joins TRBV30 to TRBJ1-2; TRBD1 might be the D (5 bases). Germline V gives CDR1 GTSNPN, CDR2 SVGIG (reference sequence). CDR3 length: 12 residues. V lost 2 bases and J lost 8, with 12 bases in between. The CDR3 nucleotides are TGTGCCTGGAGTCGGGACTTTAGGGGCTACACCTTC. Protein product: CAWSRDFRGYTF.

This chain connects TRBV5-1 to TRBJ2-5, with a possible D match to TRBD1 (6 bases). Germline V gene data show CDR1 as SGHRS and CDR2 as YFSETQ. The CDR3 runs 15 residues. The V end was cut by 4 bases, the J end by 4 bases, with 17 bases between. The CDR3 DNA sequence: TGCGCCAGCAGCCCTGGACAGCCGACGAGAGAGACCCAGTACTTC. Protein sequence: CASSPGQPTRETQYF.

The J gene is TRBJ2-7, the V gene TRBV5-4; perhaps TRBD2 as D (5 bases). The CDR3 covers 12 residues. From germline, CDR1 is SGHNT and CDR2 YYREEE (reference sequence). The ends were cut back, 4 bases at V and 6 bases at J, with 11 bases in the middle. The CDR3 reads CASSKLRGEQYF. Written as DNA, the CDR3 is TGTGCCAGCAGCAAACTTCGGGGCGAGCAGTACTTC.

The table lists this clone with a few counts. The chain combines TRBV9 with TRBJ2-3, with D possibly being TRBD1 (6 bases). Germline values: CDR1 SGDLS, CDR2 YYNGEE. The CDR3 has 14 residues. Trimming left V 4 bases short and J 4 bases short, with 13 bases between. CDR3 coding DNA: TGTGCCAGCAGCAACAGGGTGGAGGCAGATACGCAGTATTTT. It is translated as CASSNRVEADTQYF.